The entry below describes one T cell receptor (beta chain). Its antigen is unknown. The data are from a study of shared clonotypes between healthy human individuals. Overall study results and limits: A limitation of the genetic and exposure-history diversity represented arose from few donors. Memory subsets generally showed lower estimated richness than naive subsets.

Methods used by the authors: There were no quality scores in the junction-only immunoSEQ sequences, so filtering differed. Profiling relied on immunoSEQ multiplex PCR, and the TCRdb table lists in-frame clones only, not all of them. V and J calls and clone size follow that table, whereas D and trimming were derived from the DNA. The top ten clones hold 24% of a sample with 550,000 to 750,000 clones, just over 90% of them seen once. V dropped 6 bases and J dropped 8 bases, with 19 bases sitting between them. The CDR3 loop spans 14 amino acids. From germline, CDR1 is SGHDT and CDR2 YYEEEE. CD45RO negativity and positive selection for CCR7 defined naive CD8 cells, a population that excluded terminally differentiated effector memory CD45RA+ cells. Adult Caucasians living in Nashville, Tennessee made up all of the donors.

This receptor was taken from a young man in good health. The genes are TRBV5-6 and TRBJ2-3; D is ambiguous. Sequencing used naive CD8+ T cells sorted from blood. The DNA for the CDR3 is TGTGCCAGCAAAGGGTGGAACTTCCCAGGTACGCAGTATTTT. This gives the protein CASKGWNFPGTQYF.